Below are 9 T cell receptor beta chains sequenced from a single sample in a study of blood T cell repertoires in COVID-19. Libraries were prepared by immunoSEQ multiplex PCR; TCRdb keeps only in-frame clonotypes and omits some of them. The sample holds 200,000 to 250,000 clones, about four fifths seen once. Specimen: peripheral blood. The receptor source for this set is a woman in her thirties who had recovered from COVID-19.

The genes are TRBV19 and TRBJ2-7, with a weak D call TRBD1 (6 bases). Germline assignment: CDR1 LNHDA and CDR2 SQIVND (reference sequence). V lost 5 bases and J lost 4, with 18 bases in between. The CDR3 is 15 residues long. The CDR3 coding sequence is TGTGCCAGTAGTCCCCATAGAGGGGGTTCTTACGAGCAGTACTTC. Translating gives CASSPHRGGSYEQYF.

The chain employs TRBV12-5 and TRBJ1-1; D is uncertain. Trimming stripped 1 base from V and 0 bases from J, with 9 bases between. The CDR3 contains 15 residues. Per germline, CDR1 LGHNT and CDR2 FRNRAP. CDR3 bases: TGTGCTAGTGGTTTGGCTCGGGGTTTGAACACTGAAGCTTTCTTT. Translation gives CASGLARGLNTEAFF.

This clone was detected only a few times. This rearrangement joins TRBV7-9 to TRBJ1-1; the D gene is possibly TRBD1 (6 bases). The V end was cut by 4 bases, the J end by 4 bases, with 13 bases between. The germline CDR1 and CDR2 sequences are SEHNR and FQNEAQ (reference sequence). This CDR3 contains 14 residues. CDR3 sequence reads: CASSSNRAGTEAFF. The CDR3 nucleotides are TGTGCCAGCAGCTCTAACAGGGCCGGCACTGAAGCTTTCTTT.

V and J are TRBV7-9 and TRBJ2-1, with D unresolved. The ends were cut back, 3 bases at V and 4 bases at J, with 13 bases in the middle. Per germline, CDR1 SEHNR and CDR2 FQNEAQ (reference sequence). The CDR3 has 15 amino acids. CDR3 protein: CASSFVTDPYNEQFF. As DNA, the CDR3 is TGTGCCAGCAGCTTTGTAACAGATCCATACAATGAGCAGTTCTTC.

The V and J genes are TRBV12-5 and TRBJ1-1; the match to TRBD1 covers 10 bases. The CDR3 sequence is 16 residues long. V gave up 3 bases and J gave up 3 bases; unmatched junction bases: 7. Germline loops: CDR1 LGHNT, CDR2 FRNRAP. In DNA, the CDR3 is TGTGCTAGTGGTTTCGCCGCCGGGACAGGGGACACTGAAGCTTTCTTT. Its translation is CASGFAAGTGDTEAFF.

This clone came up once. The genes are TRBV5-1 and TRBJ2-1; 8 positions agree with TRBD1. CDR1 is SGHRS and CDR2 is YFSETQ in the germline V gene. V was pared by 4 bases and J by 8 bases, with 8 bases of the junction left unmatched. The CDR3 loop spans 14 amino acids. Here the CDR3 reads CASSPRQGFDEQFF. The DNA of the CDR3 is TGCGCCAGCAGCCCACGACAGGGGTTCGATGAGCAGTTCTTC. The complete variable domain, with remaining parts taken from reference TRBV5-1 and TRBJ2-1, reads KAGVTQTPRYLIKTRGQQVTLSCSPISGHRSVSWYQQTPGQGLQFLFEYFSETQRNKGNFPGRFSGRQFSNSRSEMNVSTLELGDSALYLCASSPRQGFDEQFFGPGTRLTVL.

The genes are TRBV24-1 and TRBJ2-6; possibly TRBD1 for D (6 bases). Deletions cut 2 bases from V and 2 bases from J, with 12 bases between. The CDR3 contains 17 residues. Germline V gives CDR1 KGHDR, CDR2 SFDVKD. As DNA, the CDR3 is TGTGCCACCAGTGATTCTCTCGGACAGACTGGGGCCAACGTCCTGACTTTC. Its protein product is CATSDSLGQTGANVLTF.

The DNA of the CDR3 is TGTGCCAGCAGCCGAGGACTAGCGGTAGGGCACGAGCAGTACTTC. This codes for CASSRGLAVGHEQYF. The rearrangement uses TRBV7-8 and TRBJ2-7; 10 nucleotides match TRBD2. This CDR3 spans 15 amino acids. Germline assignment: CDR1 SGHVS and CDR2 FQNEAQ. The V and J ends lost 5 bases and 5 bases, in that order; junction bases with no gene match: 9.

This clone was observed once. This chain links TRBV9 with TRBJ2-1, with TRBD2 matching over 10 bases. The germline V gene encodes CDR1 SGDLS and CDR2 YYNGEE. V gave up 3 bases and J gave up 7 bases; unmatched junction bases: 10. The CDR3 length is 16 residues. For the CDR3, the DNA is TGTGCCAGCAGCGGACTAGCGGGCAACCCCCTTAATGAGCAGTTCTTC. Translating it yields CASSGLAGNPLNEQFF.